This T cell receptor beta chain stems from a study of blood T cell repertoires in COVID-19. Original methodology: Counts of nucleated cells, estimated from reference gene primer amplification, were obtained. Libraries were prepared by immunoSEQ multiplex PCR; TCRdb keeps only in-frame clonotypes and omits some of them. The V and J calls and clone size are taken from that table; D and trimming were inferred from the DNA. Of 180,000 or so clones listed, roughly 89% are singletons. The V segment lost 5 bases and the J segment 5 bases; nucleotides outside the gene matches: 10. Germline CDR1 is MDHEN and CDR2 is SYDVKM. The CDR3 contains 15 residues.

The sample was peripheral blood. The receptor was isolated from a man aged 50-60 years with acute or convalescent COVID-19. The gene calls are TRBV28 and TRBJ1-1; 8 bases align to TRBD1. In nucleotides, the CDR3 is TGTGCCAGCAGTCCGCATGGACAGGGTAGTACTGAAGCTTTCTTT. This translates into CASSPHGQGSTEAFF. Together with reference TRBV28 and TRBJ1-1, the CDR3 gives the full variable domain: DVKVTQSSRYLVKRTGEKVFLECVQDMDHENMFWYRQDPGLGLRLIYFSYDVKMKEKGDIPEGYSVSREKKERFSLILESASTNQTSMYLCASSPHGQGSTEAFFGQGTRLTVV.